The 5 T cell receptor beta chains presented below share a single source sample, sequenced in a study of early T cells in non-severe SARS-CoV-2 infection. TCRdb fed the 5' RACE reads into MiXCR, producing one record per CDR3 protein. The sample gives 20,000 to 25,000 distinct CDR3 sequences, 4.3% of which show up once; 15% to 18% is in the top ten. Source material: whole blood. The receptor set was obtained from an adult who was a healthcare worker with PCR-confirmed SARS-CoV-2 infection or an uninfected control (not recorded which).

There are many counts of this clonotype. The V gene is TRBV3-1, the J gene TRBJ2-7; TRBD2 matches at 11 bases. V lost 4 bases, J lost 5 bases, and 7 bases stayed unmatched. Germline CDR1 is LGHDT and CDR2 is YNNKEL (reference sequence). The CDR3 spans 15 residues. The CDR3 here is CASSRTSGSYNEQYF. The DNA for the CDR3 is TGTGCCAGCAGCCGTACTAGCGGGAGTTACAACGAGCAGTACTTC.

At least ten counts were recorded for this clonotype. The CDR3 DNA follows: TGTGCCAGCTCACCCGGACGGACTGGTGAGCAGTTCTTC. This sequence encodes CASSPGRTGEQFF. The V and J genes are TRBV18 and TRBJ2-1; possible D gene TRBD2, 5 bases. Germline CDR1 and CDR2: KGHSH and LQKENI. V was shortened by 3 bases and J by 9 bases, with 12 bases between the two germline ends. CDR3 size: 13 residues.

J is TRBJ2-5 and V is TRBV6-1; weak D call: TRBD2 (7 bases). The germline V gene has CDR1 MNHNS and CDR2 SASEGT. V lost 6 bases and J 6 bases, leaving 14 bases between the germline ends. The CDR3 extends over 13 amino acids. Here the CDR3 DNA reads TGTGCCAGCAGCACGGGGGGCCTAAAGACCCAGTACTTC. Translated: CASSTGGLKTQYF.

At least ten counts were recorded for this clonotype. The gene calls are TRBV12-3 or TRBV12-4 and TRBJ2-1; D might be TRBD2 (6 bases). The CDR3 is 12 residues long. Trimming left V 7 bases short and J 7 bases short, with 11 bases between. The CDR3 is CASKDAGNEQFF. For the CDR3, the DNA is TGTGCCAGCAAAGATGCGGGGAATGAGCAGTTCTTC.

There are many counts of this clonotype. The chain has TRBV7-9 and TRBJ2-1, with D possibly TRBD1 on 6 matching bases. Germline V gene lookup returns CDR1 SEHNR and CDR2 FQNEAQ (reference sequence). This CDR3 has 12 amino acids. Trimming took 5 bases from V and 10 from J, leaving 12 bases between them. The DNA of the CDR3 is TGTGCCAGCAGCGAACAGGGTGGCGAGCAGTTCTTC. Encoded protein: CASSEQGGEQFF.